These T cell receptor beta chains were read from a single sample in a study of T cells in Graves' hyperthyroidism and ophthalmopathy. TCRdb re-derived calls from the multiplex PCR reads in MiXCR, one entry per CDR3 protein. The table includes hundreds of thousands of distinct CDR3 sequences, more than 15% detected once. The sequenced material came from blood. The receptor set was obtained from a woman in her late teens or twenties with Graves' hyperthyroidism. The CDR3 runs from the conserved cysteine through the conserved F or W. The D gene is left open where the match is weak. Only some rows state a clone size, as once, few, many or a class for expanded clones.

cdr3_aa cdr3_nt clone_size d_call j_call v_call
CASSLNGDSYTF TGTGCCAGCAGTTTAAACGGGGATAGCTACACCTTC - - TRBJ1-2 TRBV12-3/TRBV12-4
CASRRGPTTGELFF TGTGCCAGCAGGAGGGGTCCTACCACCGGGGAGCTGTTTTTT many - TRBJ2-2 TRBV27
CASSLGPVDKFF TGTGCCAGCAGCCTAGGTCCCGTGGATAAGTTCTTC few - TRBJ2-1 TRBV14
CASSALRGGGSYNEQFF TGTGCCAGTAGCGCACTACGGGGGGGGGGCTCCTACAATGAGCAGTTCTTC many TRBD2 TRBJ2-1 TRBV19
CASSQTGGTGELFF TGTGCCAGTAGCCAGACAGGGGGCACCGGGGAGCTGTTTTTT - TRBD1 TRBJ2-2 TRBV19
CASSYQPDGLIYGYTF TGTGCCAGCAGTTACCAACCCGACGGACTCATCTATGGCTACACCTTC few - TRBJ1-2 TRBV6-5
CASRGLGYEQYF TGTGCCAGCAGAGGACTTGGGTACGAGCAGTACTTC many - TRBJ2-7 TRBV11-3
CASSLGQPATNEKLFF TGTGCCAGCAGCCTCGGACAGCCTGCAACTAATGAAAAACTGTTTTTT many - TRBJ1-4 TRBV7-9
CSARDNRMGGGYTF TGCAGTGCTAGAGATAACCGAATGGGGGGCGGCTACACCTTC - - TRBJ1-2 TRBV20-1
CASSLESVYSNQPQHF TGTGCCAGCAGCTTAGAGTCAGTCTATAGCAATCAGCCCCAGCATTTT many - TRBJ1-5 TRBV7-8
CSARDRTGVGEKLFF TGCAGTGCTAGAGACCGGACAGGGGTAGGAGAAAAACTGTTTTTT few TRBD1 TRBJ1-4 TRBV20-1
CASSYRQVGTEAFF TGTGCCAGCAGTTACCGGCAGGTTGGCACTGAAGCTTTCTTT many - TRBJ1-1 TRBV6-6
CASSYSGGTVSYEQYF TGTGCCAGCAGTTACTCTGGGGGGACCGTCTCCTACGAGCAGTACTTC many - TRBJ2-7 TRBV6-5
CASSYSGRNTDTQYF TGTGCCAGCAGTTATAGCGGGAGGAACACAGATACGCAGTATTTT many TRBD2 TRBJ2-3 TRBV6-5
CASSLVEGSEAFF TGTGCCAGCAGCTTAGTCGAGGGGAGTGAAGCTTTCTTT - - TRBJ1-1 TRBV7-9
CASSLEHGELFF TGTGCCAGCAGCTTAGAGCACGGGGAGCTGTTTTTT few - TRBJ2-2 TRBV11-2
CASSRPAGGRSTDTQYF TGTGCCAGCAGTCGGCCAGCGGGGGGGCGGAGCACAGATACGCAGTATTTT few TRBD2 TRBJ2-3 TRBV6-2/TRBV6-3
CATRVRGKETQYF TGTGCCACCAGGGTCAGGGGTAAAGAGACCCAGTACTTC - - TRBJ2-5 TRBV15
CASSYSLAQGNSPLHF TGTGCCAGCAGTTACTCTTTAGCGCAGGGAAATTCACCCCTCCACTTT many - TRBJ1-6 TRBV6-5
CASSLGDSSNQPQHF TGTGCCAGCAGCTTAGGGGACAGTAGCAATCAGCCCCAGCATTTT few TRBD1 TRBJ1-5 TRBV11-2
CASSEKARGLHGYTF TGTGCCAGCAGTGAGAAGGCGAGAGGTCTTCATGGCTACACCTTC many - TRBJ1-2 TRBV2
CASRRGQANTEAFF TGTGCCAGCAGGAGGGGACAGGCGAACACTGAAGCTTTCTTT many TRBD1 TRBJ1-1 TRBV6-1
CASSARGGEGDEQYF TGTGCCAGCAGCGCTCGGGGAGGGGAGGGGGACGAGCAGTACTTC - - TRBJ2-7 TRBV9
CASSLAGPTSPYEQYF TGTGCCAGCAGCCTTGCCGGACCGACGTCACCCTACGAGCAGTACTTC many - TRBJ2-7 TRBV6-1
CASTEERSSYEQYF TGTGCCAGTACGGAGGAACGTAGCTCCTACGAGCAGTACTTC - - TRBJ2-7 TRBV19
CSASRLAGGSNEQFF TGCAGTGCTAGCCGACTAGCGGGGGGGAGTAATGAGCAGTTCTTC once TRBD2 TRBJ2-1 TRBV20-1
CASSIMWQGHPQPQHF TGTGCCAGTAGTATTATGTGGCAGGGGCACCCCCAGCCCCAGCATTTT - - TRBJ1-5 TRBV19
CATSILPQGTQYF TGTGCCACCAGCATTCTTCCCCAAGGGACCCAGTACTTC many - TRBJ2-5 TRBV15
CAISESQAQGHGYTF TGTGCCATCAGTGAGTCTCAGGCACAGGGTCATGGCTACACCTTC many - TRBJ1-2 TRBV10-3
CASSPSTGFRTQYF TGTGCCAGCAGTCCGTCGACAGGTTTCAGAACCCAGTACTTC many - TRBJ2-5 TRBV27
CASSLLVGARYNEQFF TGTGCCAGCAGCCTGCTAGTGGGAGCTCGGTACAATGAGCAGTTCTTC many - TRBJ2-1 TRBV11-3
CASSQVGGAGTEAFF TGCGCCAGCAGCCAAGTGGGGGGGGCTGGGACTGAAGCTTTCTTT many - TRBJ1-1 TRBV4-1
CASRGIAGGPWEQYF TGTGCCAGCAGGGGTATAGCGGGAGGGCCATGGGAGCAGTACTTC many TRBD2 TRBJ2-7 TRBV6-1
CATSRDAYYEQYF TGTGCCACCAGCAGAGACGCGTACTACGAGCAGTACTTC many - TRBJ2-7 TRBV15
CSARRDHRGLGETQYF TGCAGTGCTAGAAGGGACCACAGGGGGCTTGGGGAGACCCAGTACTTC many TRBD1 TRBJ2-5 TRBV20-1
CASSQGGSNQPQHF TGTGCCAGCAGCCAAGGGGGAAGCAATCAGCCCCAGCATTTT many - TRBJ1-5 TRBV3-1
CAWSVDRNTEAFF TGTGCCTGGAGTGTCGATAGGAACACTGAAGCTTTCTTT many - TRBJ1-1 TRBV30
CSARSPRVGGNYGYTF TGCAGTGCTAGATCCCCGCGAGTCGGGGGAAACTATGGCTACACCTTC many - TRBJ1-2 TRBV20-1
CASSGRGDTDTQYF TGTGCCAGTAGTGGCAGGGGGGACACAGATACGCAGTATTTT - - TRBJ2-3 TRBV19
CASSLQRTVGTEAFF TGTGCCAGCAGTTTGCAGCGCACCGTGGGCACTGAAGCTTTCTTT many - TRBJ1-1 TRBV6-1
CASSEAGTGGLTGGYTF TGTGCCAGCAGCGAAGCCGGGACAGGGGGCCTAACTGGAGGCTACACCTTC - TRBD1 TRBJ1-2 TRBV6-1
CASSLFPPGKVKTQPQHF TGTGCCAGCAGTTTATTCCCACCAGGAAAGGTTAAGACTCAGCCCCAGCATTTT many - TRBJ1-5 TRBV6-2/TRBV6-3
CASSSTGRYGYTF TGTGCCAGCAGTTCGACAGGGCGCTATGGCTACACCTTC many TRBD1 TRBJ1-2 TRBV12-3/TRBV12-4
CASSLSRATISSNQPQHF TGTGCCAGCAGTTTAAGCAGGGCCACGATCAGTAGCAATCAGCCCCAGCATTTT many - TRBJ1-5 TRBV12-3/TRBV12-4
CASRANGRTHEQYF TGTGCCAGCAGGGCCAATGGGAGGACCCACGAGCAGTACTTC many - TRBJ2-7 TRBV2
CASSPMGQPFEAFF TGTGCCAGCAGCCCAATGGGACAGCCCTTTGAAGCTTTCTTT many TRBD1 TRBJ1-1 TRBV3-1
CASSPSRDRRGYTF TGTGCCAGCAGTCCAAGCCGGGACAGGCGAGGCTACACCTTC many TRBD1 TRBJ1-2 TRBV6-1
CSARGIQLAGIGTDTQYF TGCAGTGCTAGGGGGATACAACTAGCGGGTATCGGGACAGATACGCAGTATTTT - TRBD2 TRBJ2-3 TRBV20-1
CASSSRRQGGEQYF TGTGCCAGCAGTTCGAGGAGACAGGGGGGCGAGCAGTACTTC many TRBD1 TRBJ2-7 TRBV6-1
CASRRGGTSGTQETQYF TGCGCCAGCAGAAGAGGGGGGACTAGCGGAACTCAAGAGACCCAGTACTTC - TRBD2 TRBJ2-5 TRBV5-1
CASSPGVAGFSEQFF TGTGCCAGCAGCCCAGGGGTAGCGGGGTTTAGTGAGCAGTTCTTC - TRBD2 TRBJ2-1 TRBV3-1
CSAALTGSVRREQFF TGCAGTGCTGCCCTGACTGGAAGTGTACGGCGTGAGCAGTTCTTC many - TRBJ2-1 TRBV20-1
CATSDFGFRRPETQYF TGTGCCACCAGTGATTTCGGTTTCAGGCGGCCCGAGACCCAGTACTTC many - TRBJ2-5 TRBV24-1
CASSHRTSGNYEQYF TGCGCCAGCAGCCACCGGACTAGCGGGAACTACGAGCAGTACTTC many TRBD2 TRBJ2-7 TRBV4-1
CASSRDSTDTQYF TGTGCCAGCAGCAGGGACAGCACAGATACGCAGTATTTT many - TRBJ2-3 TRBV12-3/TRBV12-4
CASSSSRSDTQYF TGTGCCAGCAGTTCCAGCAGATCAGATACGCAGTATTTT many - TRBJ2-3 TRBV2
CASSLPDSPTGELFF TGTGCCAGCAGCTTACCCGACAGCCCCACCGGGGAGCTGTTTTTT many - TRBJ2-2 TRBV7-3
CASSFTSGTDTQYF TGCGCCAGCAGCTTTACTAGCGGTACAGATACGCAGTATTTT many TRBD2 TRBJ2-3 TRBV5-1
CASSPLAGGPQGETQYF TGTGCCAGCAGCCCGCTAGCGGGGGGGCCTCAGGGAGAGACCCAGTACTTC many TRBD2 TRBJ2-5 TRBV13
CASSLDSTRHNEQFF TGCGCCAGCAGCTTGGACAGTACAAGACACAATGAGCAGTTCTTC many - TRBJ2-1 TRBV5-1